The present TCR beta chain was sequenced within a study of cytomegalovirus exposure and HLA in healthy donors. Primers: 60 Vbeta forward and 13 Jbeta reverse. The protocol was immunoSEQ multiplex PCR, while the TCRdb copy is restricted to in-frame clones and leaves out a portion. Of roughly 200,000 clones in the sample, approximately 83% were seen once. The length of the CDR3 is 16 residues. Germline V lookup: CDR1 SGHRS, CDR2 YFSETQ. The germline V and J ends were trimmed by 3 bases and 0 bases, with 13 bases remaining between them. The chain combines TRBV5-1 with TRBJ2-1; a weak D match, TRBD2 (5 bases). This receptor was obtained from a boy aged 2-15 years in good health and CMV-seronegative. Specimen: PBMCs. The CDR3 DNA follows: TGCGCCAGCAGCTCCGGGCCACGGGGCTCCTACAATGAGCAGTTCTTC. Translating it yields CASSSGPRGSYNEQFF.